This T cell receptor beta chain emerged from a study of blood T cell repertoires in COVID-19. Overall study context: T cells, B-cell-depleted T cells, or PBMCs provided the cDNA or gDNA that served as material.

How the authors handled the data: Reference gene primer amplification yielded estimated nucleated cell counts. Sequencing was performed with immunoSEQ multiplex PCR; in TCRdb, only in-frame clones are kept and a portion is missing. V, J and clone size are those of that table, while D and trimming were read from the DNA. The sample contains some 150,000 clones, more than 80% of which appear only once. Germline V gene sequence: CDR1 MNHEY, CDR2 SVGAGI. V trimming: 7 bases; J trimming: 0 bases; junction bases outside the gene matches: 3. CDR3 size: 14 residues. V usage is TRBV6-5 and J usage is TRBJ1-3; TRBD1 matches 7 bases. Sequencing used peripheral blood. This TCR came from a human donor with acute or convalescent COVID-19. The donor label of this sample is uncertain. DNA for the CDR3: TGTGCCAGCACCCAGGGGGTCTCTGGAAACACCATATATTTT. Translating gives CASTQGVSGNTIYF.